This TCR beta chain was profiled in a study of shared clonotypes between healthy human individuals. Study at large: The donor pool was made up of two women and three men aged 18 to 49. Per-donor plates numbered three CD4 naive, three CD4 memory, two CD8 naive and one CD8 memory. Study findings and constraints: Sequencing depth was expected to affect clonotype sharing among donors.

This CDR3 has 14 residues. V was trimmed by 0 bases and J by 6 bases, leaving 10 bases between them. Per the germline V gene, CDR1 is SGHDT and CDR2 is YYEEEE. A note on this clone: Its matching antigen is unknown.

Sequencing was performed with immunoSEQ multiplex PCR; in TCRdb, only in-frame clones are kept and a portion is missing. The sample has around 940,000 clones, around three quarters seen once. The material sequenced was memory CD4+ T cells sorted from blood. Subset indicated: CD45RA-negative fraction. The rearrangement joins TRBV5-6 to TRBJ2-1; D is undetermined. The sequence came from a man between 18 and 35 years old in good health. CDR3 in DNA: TGTGCCAGCAGCTTGGGACGGTCTTTCAATGAGCAGTTCTTC. Residues: CASSLGRSFNEQFF.